The clone carrying this T cell receptor beta chain was observed a single time. This specimen comes from a study of blood T cell repertoires in COVID-19. Clones were read by immunoSEQ multiplex PCR, and TCRdb kept only the in-frame ones, dropping some. Of 150,000 to 200,000 clones listed, over 80% were seen once; the top ten hold 5.2%. There are 15 residues in the CDR3. V was cut by 4 bases and J by 7 bases, with 14 bases left in between. Germline CDR1 KGHSH, CDR2 LQKENI. The TCR sequence derives from an older man who had been exposed to COVID-19. The chain carries TRBV18 and TRBJ1-6; tentatively, D is TRBD1 (6 bases). The specimen was PBMCs or T cells enriched from blood (not recorded which). CDR3 protein: CASSLVQGDNSPLHF. For the CDR3, the DNA is TGTGCCAGCTCACTAGTACAGGGAGACAATTCACCCCTCCACTTT.